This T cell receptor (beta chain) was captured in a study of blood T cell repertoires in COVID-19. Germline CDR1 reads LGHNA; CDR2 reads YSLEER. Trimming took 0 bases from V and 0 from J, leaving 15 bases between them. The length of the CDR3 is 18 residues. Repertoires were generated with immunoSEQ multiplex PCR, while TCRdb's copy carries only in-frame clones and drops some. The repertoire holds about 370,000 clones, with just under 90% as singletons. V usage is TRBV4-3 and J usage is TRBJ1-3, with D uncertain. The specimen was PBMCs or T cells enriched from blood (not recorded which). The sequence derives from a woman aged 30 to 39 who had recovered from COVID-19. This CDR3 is CASSQEEEVRGSGNTIYF. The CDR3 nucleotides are TGCGCCAGCAGCCAAGAAGAGGAGGTCCGGGGCTCTGGAAACACCATATATTTT.